This T cell receptor beta chain comes out of a study of cytomegalovirus exposure and HLA in healthy donors. Study results and caveats: Among immune exposure information, only CMV serostatus was available. Presence/absence analyses supposed approximately even sequencing depth among donors.

13 Jbeta primers and 60 Vbeta primers were used for the PCR. Original methodology: A later analysis tallied approximately 80 million unique TCR beta chains, some 12 million of them shared. Method: immunoSEQ multiplex PCR; TCRdb's copy keeps in-frame clones and lacks some. D and trimming were read from the DNA, whereas the V and J calls and clone size are those reported in that table. The sample lists hundreds of thousands of clones; over 65% were seen once. Nominally healthy donors were sampled, though unrecorded immune exposures were likely. On this clone: Its antigen is as yet unknown.

The germline gives CDR1 SGHDT, CDR2 YYEEEE. Germline trimming cut 5 bases from V and 3 bases from J; bases unmatched to any gene: 9. There are 15 residues in the CDR3. This sequence originates from a man younger than 35 in good health and CMV-seronegative. This sequence joins TRBV5-6 and TRBJ2-7; TRBD2 aligns across 9 bases. The material sequenced was PBMCs. CDR3: CASRPRGLAFYEQYF. DNA for the CDR3: TGTGCCAGCAGGCCCAGGGGACTAGCCTTCTACGAGCAGTACTTC.